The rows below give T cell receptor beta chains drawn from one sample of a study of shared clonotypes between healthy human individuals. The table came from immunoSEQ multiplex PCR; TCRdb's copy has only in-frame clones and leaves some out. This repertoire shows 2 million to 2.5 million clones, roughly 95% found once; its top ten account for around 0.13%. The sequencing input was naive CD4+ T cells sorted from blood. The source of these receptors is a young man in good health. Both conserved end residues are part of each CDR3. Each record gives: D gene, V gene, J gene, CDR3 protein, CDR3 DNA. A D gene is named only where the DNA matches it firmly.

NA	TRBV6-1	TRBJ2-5	CASSAVYGFGKTQYF	TGTGCCAGCAGTGCGGTATACGGTTTCGGGAAGACCCAGTACTTC
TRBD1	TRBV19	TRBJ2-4	CASSLGTVLAKNIQYF	TGTGCCAGTAGTCTTGGGACAGTGCTAGCCAAAAACATTCAGTACTTC
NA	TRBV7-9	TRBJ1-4	CASSLVETVNEKLFF	TGTGCCAGCAGCTTAGTAGAGACAGTGAATGAAAAACTGTTTTTT
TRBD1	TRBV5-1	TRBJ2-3	CASSSHRGDTQYF	TGCGCCAGCAGCTCTCACAGGGGGGATACGCAGTATTTT
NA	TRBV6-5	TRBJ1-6	CASSTVRYNSPLHF	TGTGCCAGCAGCACAGTCCGCTATAATTCACCCCTCCACTTT
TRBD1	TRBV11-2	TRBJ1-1	CASGTTTGVITEAFF	TGTGCCAGCGGAACAACTACAGGGGTAATCACTGAAGCTTTCTTT
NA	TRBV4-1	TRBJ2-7	CASSARNNEQYF	TGCGCCAGCAGCGCCCGTAACAACGAGCAGTACTTC
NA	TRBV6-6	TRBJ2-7	CASSYSNEQYF	TGTGCCAGCAGTTATAGCAATGAGCAGTACTTC
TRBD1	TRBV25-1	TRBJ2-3	CATRDRGTDTQYF	TGTGCCACCCGGGACAGGGGCACAGATACGCAGTATTTT
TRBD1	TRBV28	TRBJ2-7	CASRPTGSYEQYF	TGTGCCAGCAGACCGACAGGGTCCTACGAGCAGTACTTC
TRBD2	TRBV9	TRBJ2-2	CASSVEASGRITGELFF	TGTGCCAGCAGCGTAGAGGCTAGCGGGAGGATCACCGGGGAGCTGTTTTTT
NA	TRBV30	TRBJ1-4	CASLRGEKLFF	TGTGCCTCCCTCCGTGGTGAAAAACTGTTTTTT
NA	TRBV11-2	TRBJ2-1	CASSLVGSKVYNEQFF	TGTGCCAGCAGCTTAGTTGGTAGCAAAGTATACAATGAGCAGTTCTTC
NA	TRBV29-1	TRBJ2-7	CSVELAGSEQYF	TGCAGCGTTGAATTGGCAGGGAGCGAGCAGTACTTC